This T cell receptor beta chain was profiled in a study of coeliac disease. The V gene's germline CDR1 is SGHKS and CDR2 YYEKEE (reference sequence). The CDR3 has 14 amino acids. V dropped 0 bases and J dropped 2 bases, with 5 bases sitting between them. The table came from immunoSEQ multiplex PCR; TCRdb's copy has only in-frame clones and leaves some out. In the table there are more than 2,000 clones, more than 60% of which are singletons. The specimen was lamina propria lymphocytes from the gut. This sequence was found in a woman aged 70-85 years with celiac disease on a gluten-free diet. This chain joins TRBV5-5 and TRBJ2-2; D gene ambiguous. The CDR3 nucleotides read TGTGCCAGCAGCTTGGTCCTTAACACCGGGGAGCTGTTTTTT. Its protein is CASSLVLNTGELFF.